This T cell receptor (beta chain) was sequenced in a study of blood T cell repertoires in COVID-19. TCRdb's copy holds only in-frame clones and misses some; the assay was immunoSEQ multiplex PCR. This sample yields about 140,000 clones, of which about four fifths are seen a single time; around 8.5% belongs to the top ten. CDR1 is SGHTA and CDR2 is FQGTGA in the germline V gene. CDR3 length: 16 amino acids. With V trimmed by 5 bases and J by 7 bases, 13 bases remained unmatched. V and J are TRBV7-3 and TRBJ2-1, with 8 bases matching TRBD2. Specimen: peripheral blood. The receptor was isolated from a human donor in a cohort sampled during active COVID-19. The CDR3, as DNA: TGTGCCAGCAGCCCGACGGCTAGCGGCGGGAGGAATGAGCAGTTCTTC. This codes for CASSPTASGGRNEQFF.